This TCR beta chain was sequenced for a study of beta chain features in type 1 diabetes. Overall study results and limits: All four CD4+ subsets of Type 1 diabetes patients contained TCRB CDR3s that were moderately but significantly shorter. Type 1 diabetes patients had fewer VDJ junction insertions and more deletions. The analysis here could not establish whether HLA type shapes TCRB rearrangement.

CDR1 is MNHEY and CDR2 is SVGAGI in the germline V gene. The CDR3 is made up of 13 amino acids. V gave up 7 bases and J gave up 3 bases, with 10 bases separating them. The sequenced template was cDNA made from the entire isolated RNA. The method was immunoSEQ multiplex PCR; TCRdb's version includes in-frame clones alone and lacks a portion of them. The sample lists more than 250,000 clones, roughly an eighth occurring once. Details on this clone: Its target is unknown.

This sequence joins TRBV6-5 and TRBJ2-1, with D possibly TRBD1 on 5 matching bases. Input material: naive CD4+ T cells from blood. This receptor was obtained from a man aged 25 to 45 with type 1 diabetes. CDR3 DNA sequence: TGTGCCAGCACCCAGGGATTCTACAATGAGCAGTTCTTC. Translated: CASTQGFYNEQFF.